This TCR beta chain was documented in a study of blood T cell repertoires in COVID-19. Study information: PBMCs, B-cell-depleted T cells, or T cells were the source of the cDNA or gDNA that made up the material.

The table came from immunoSEQ multiplex PCR; TCRdb's copy has only in-frame clones and leaves some out. The sample records fewer than 50,000 clones, about 88% being singletons. The V gene lost 0 bases and the J gene lost 8 bases, with 10 bases spanning the gap. Germline CDR1 GTSNPN, CDR2 SVGIG (reference sequence). The CDR3 has 12 amino acids. This clonotype was sampled from a human donor in a cohort sampled during active COVID-19. Input material: peripheral blood. This chain connects TRBV30 to TRBJ1-2; D perhaps matches TRBD1 (6 bases). The chain's CDR3 is CAWSVPTGGYTF. The DNA of the CDR3 is TGTGCCTGGAGTGTACCTACAGGGGGCTACACCTTC.